The 23 T cell receptor beta chains listed next were all sequenced from one sample in a study of T cell repertoires in cytomegalovirus infection (dated by TCRdb to between 2017 and 2020). The run used an Illumina HiSeq 1500. The public reads were quality trimmed at Q25 with fastp and then assembled into clones with MiXCR by TCRdb, keeping productive beta chains. A single entry per CDR3 protein holds the most common genes and DNA from its merged rows. Present in this sample are hundreds of thousands of distinct CDR3 sequences, roughly a quarter of which were seen just once. The ten top clones hold roughly 8% of the sample. Source material: CD8+ T cells from PBMCs. These receptor sequences come from a human donor in good health (CMV status not recorded). Some clones in this sample may be carry-over from other donors' samples.

Turning to this clonotype: A much more abundant neighbour one base away suggests this may be a read error. The chain is built from TRBV7-2 and TRBJ1-1, with 7 bases that match TRBD1. The CDR3 has 15 residues. J lost 0 bases, V lost 3 bases, and 4 bases had no gene match. The germline gives CDR1 SGHTA, CDR2 FQGNSA. The CDR3 DNA is TGTACCAGCAGCTTGACAGGGTTTATGAACACTGAAGCTTTCTTT. Its protein is CTSSLTGFMNTEAFF.

V usage is TRBV28 and J usage is TRBJ2-5; TRBD2 matches 15 bases. V trimming: 3 bases; J trimming: 5 bases; junction bases outside the gene matches: 4. Per germline, CDR1 MDHEN and CDR2 SYDVKM. This CDR3 region has 16 residues. The CDR3 DNA follows: TGTGCCAGCAGTTTCCCAGGACTAGCGGGGGGGGAGACCCAGTACTTC. Amino acids: CASSFPGLAGGETQYF.

This clonotype was picked up one time. One end of the junction does not line up with germline, which may come from a read error. This chain joins TRBV20-1 and TRBJ1-5; 9 bases align to TRBD1. The CDR3 is made up of 11 amino acids. Germline loops: CDR1 DFQATT, CDR2 SNEGSKA (reference sequence). The CDR3 here is CGTGGNQPQHF. Written as DNA, the CDR3 is TGCGGAACAGGGGGCAACCAGCCCCAGCATTTT.

This rearrangement joins TRBV20-1 to TRBJ1-1; D gene uncertain. This CDR3 spans 11 amino acids. Trimming took 4 bases from V and 4 from J, leaving 7 bases between them. CDR1 and CDR2 from the germline V gene are DFQATT and SNEGSKA (reference sequence). The CDR3 loop is CSATGSTEAFF. The CDR3 nucleotides are TGCAGTGCTACCGGATCCACTGAAGCTTTCTTT.

This clonotype showed up many times. The chain carries TRBV14 and TRBJ2-5; perhaps TRBD1 as D (6 bases). This CDR3 region has 13 residues. Trimming left V 4 bases short and J 5 bases short, with 11 bases between. The germline V gene has CDR1 SGHDN and CDR2 FVKESK. CDR3 sequence: CASSRRGTETQYF. Here the CDR3 DNA reads TGTGCCAGCAGCCGAAGGGGGACGGAGACCCAGTACTTC.

V is TRBV24-1 and J is TRBJ1-5, with 8 bases fitting TRBD1. The CDR3 extends over 17 amino acids. Germline CDR1 KGHDR, CDR2 SFDVKD. The junction had 13 bases not matched to a gene; V was cut back by 3 bases and J by 7 bases. The CDR3 loop is CATSDRTGNGPGQPQHF. The CDR3 bases are TGTGCCACCAGTGATCGGACAGGGAATGGGCCGGGACAGCCCCAGCATTTT.

This clonotype was observed at least ten times. The V gene is TRBV7-2, the J gene TRBJ2-5; 11 nucleotides line up with TRBD2. The germline V gene has CDR1 SGHTA and CDR2 FQGNSA. The trim removed 4 bases at V and 9 bases at J, leaving 13 bases unmatched. There are 16 residues in the CDR3. The CDR3 loop reads CASSSGLAGLPRAQYF. In DNA, the CDR3 is TGTGCCAGCAGCTCTGGACTAGCGGGTCTCCCGAGGGCCCAGTACTTC.

This clonotype occurred many times. The V and J genes are TRBV7-3 and TRBJ2-3; tentatively, D is TRBD2 (5 bases). This CDR3 spans 16 amino acids. Deletions cut 0 bases from V and 3 bases from J, with 13 bases between. Germline lookup yields CDR1 SGHTA and CDR2 FQGTGA. CDR3 coding DNA: TGTGCCAGCAGCTTAACGGGGAACTGGAGGACAGATACGCAGTATTTT. Protein: CASSLTGNWRTDTQYF.

The chain is built from TRBV12-5 and TRBJ1-1; D uncertain. Germline-derived CDR1 and CDR2 are LGHNT and FRNRAP. CDR3 length: 14 amino acids. V dropped 3 bases and J dropped 5 bases, with 13 bases sitting between them. The CDR3 here is CASGFLKRVTEAFF. The CDR3 DNA is TGTGCTAGTGGTTTCTTAAAGCGGGTAACTGAAGCTTTCTTT.

This clonotype was found a few times. This chain uses TRBV5-6 with TRBJ2-1; 7 positions agree with TRBD2. Germline trimming cut 3 bases from V and 9 bases from J; bases unmatched to any gene: 18. Per germline, CDR1 SGHDT and CDR2 YYEEEE. The CDR3 has 17 amino acids. CDR3 DNA sequence: TGTGCCAGCAGCTACGCTCCGGGAGGAGCCAGCGCGTCTGAGCAGTTCTTC. Encoded protein: CASSYAPGGASASEQFF.

The chain couples TRBV4-1 to TRBJ1-2; D gene unclear. CDR1 MGHRA and CDR2 YSYEKL come from the germline V gene. The V end was cut by 1 base, the J end by 4 bases, with 16 bases between. CDR3 length: 16 residues. The CDR3 sequence is CASSQVEEARVYGYTF. In nucleotides, the CDR3 is TGCGCCAGCAGCCAAGTTGAGGAGGCAAGAGTCTATGGCTACACCTTC.

The CDR3: CSVEVRGAGGYTF. The CDR3 DNA follows: TGCAGCGTTGAAGTGAGAGGGGCGGGTGGCTACACCTTC. The V and J genes are TRBV29-1 and TRBJ1-2; tentatively, D is TRBD1 (5 bases). Trimming took 1 base from V and 7 from J, leaving 13 bases between them. CDR1 is SQVTM, CDR2 ANQGSEA, per germline. The CDR3 is 13 residues long.

This clonotype showed up many times. The chain employs TRBV7-2 and TRBJ2-2; D is perhaps TRBD1 or TRBD2 (5 bases each). The V end lost 5 bases, the J end lost 4 bases, and 17 bases lay between the germline ends. The CDR3 has 16 residues. CDR1 is SGHTA and CDR2 is FQGNSA in the germline V gene. CDR3 sequence reads: CASSDLGTRGTGELFF. The CDR3 DNA sequence: TGTGCCAGCAGCGACCTAGGGACCCGGGGCACCGGGGAGCTGTTTTTT.

This clonotype was seen a few times. The CDR3 sequence is CASSFPWEGGEKLFF. The DNA for the CDR3 is TGTGCCAGCAGCTTTCCCTGGGAGGGTGGCGAAAAACTGTTTTTT. V usage is TRBV7-9 and J usage is TRBJ1-4; D is unclear. With 3 bases removed from V and 8 bases from J, the gap between germline ends came to 16 bases. Germline CDR1 and CDR2: SEHNR and FQNEAQ (reference sequence). This CDR3 is 15 amino acids long. Full variable domain (missing parts from reference TRBV7-9 and TRBJ1-4): DTGVSQNPRHKITKRGQNVTFRCDPISEHNRLYWYRQTLGQGPEFLTYFQNEAQLEKSRLLSDRFSAERPKGSFSTLEIQRTEQGDSAMYLCASSFPWEGGEKLFFGSGTQLSVL.

This clonotype occurred many times. This chain links TRBV7-2 with TRBJ2-7, with D possibly matching TRBD1 (5 bases). The CDR3 is 12 residues long. Trimming stripped 4 bases from V and 12 bases from J, with 16 bases between. Germline V CDR1 and CDR2: SGHTA, FQGNSA. The CDR3 protein is CASSWTSARWYF. Written as DNA, the CDR3 is TGTGCCAGCAGCTGGACATCCGCAAGATGGTACTTC.

The chain recombines TRBV28 with TRBJ2-1, with TRBD2 matching 8 bases. The CDR3 is made up of 15 amino acids. The trim removed 6 bases at V and 6 bases at J, leaving 10 bases unmatched. Germline V lookup: CDR1 MDHEN, CDR2 SYDVKM. CDR3 amino acids: CASSLPGTSGNEQFF. The CDR3, as DNA: TGTGCCAGCAGCCTCCCGGGAACTAGCGGCAATGAGCAGTTCTTC.

This sequence joins TRBV7-9 and TRBJ2-2; the D is unclear. The V and J ends lost 8 bases and 1 base respectively, with 11 bases between them. The CDR3 has 14 amino acids. The germline V gene encodes CDR1 SEHNR and CDR2 FQNEAQ (reference sequence). CDR3 DNA: TGTGCCAGCCCGGGCCAGAGGAACACCGGGGAGCTGTTTTTT. Translating it yields CASPGQRNTGELFF.

Concerning this clonotype: The junction does not match germline at one end; this may be a read error. The chain joins TRBV10-3 to TRBJ2-2, with D possibly TRBD1 on 5 matching bases. The germline V gene has CDR1 ENHRY and CDR2 SYGVKD. This CDR3 has 12 amino acids. This chain's CDR3 is CAISADTRELFF. The CDR3 nucleotides are TGTGCCATCAGTGCGGACACCAGGGAGCTGTTTTTT.

With respect to this clonotype: Its ends do not fully match the called genes, so a read error is possible. The chain is built from TRBV6-2 or TRBV6-3 and TRBJ2-3, with TRBD2 matching 11 bases. The length of the CDR3 is 16 residues. Looked up from germline, CDR1 is MNHEY and CDR2 is SVGEGT. The CDR3 is CASSFLAGGFTDAQYF. CDR3 sequence (DNA): TGTGCCAGCAGTTTTCTAGCGGGAGGATTCACAGATGCGCAGTATTTT.

This clonotype turned up a few times. This sequence joins TRBV2 and TRBJ2-7; 7 nucleotides line up with TRBD1. Germline lookup yields CDR1 SNHLY and CDR2 FYNNEI. The CDR3 covers 14 residues. Unmatched junction bases numbered 2, after V lost 0 bases and J lost 3 bases. CDR3 nucleotide sequence: TGTGCCAGCAGTGAAGCTCACAGGGGCTACGAGCAGTACTTC. This translates into CASSEAHRGYEQYF. Full variable domain (remainder filled in from reference TRBV2 and TRBJ2-7): EPEVTQTPSHQVTQMGQEVILRCVPISNHLYFYWYRQILGQKVEFLVSFYNNEISEKSEIFDDQFSVERPDGSNFTLKIRSTKLEDSAMYFCASSEAHRGYEQYFGPGTRLTVT.

There are a few counts of this clonotype. J is TRBJ1-5 and V is TRBV4-1; no definite D call. The length of the CDR3 is 15 residues. Germline V gene lookup returns CDR1 MGHRA and CDR2 YSYEKL. Trimming stripped 0 bases from V and 7 bases from J, with 13 bases between. The CDR3 DNA is TGCGCCAGCAGCCAAGACAGACTAAAGAGCCAGCCCCAGCATTTT. Its protein is CASSQDRLKSQPQHF.

This chain joins TRBV7-9 and TRBJ2-4; 7 nucleotides agree with TRBD2. With V trimmed by 0 bases and J by 0 bases, 5 bases remained unmatched. This CDR3 contains 17 residues. Germline lookup yields CDR1 SEHNR and CDR2 FQNEAQ (reference sequence). CDR3 coding DNA: TGTGCCAGCAGCTTAGCCCCTAGCGGTCTAGCCAAAAACATTCAGTACTTC. This gives the protein CASSLAPSGLAKNIQYF.

About this clonotype: The junction shows a germline mismatch at one end, possibly a read error. The rearrangement links TRBV4-3 to TRBJ2-3, with D perhaps TRBD1 (6 bases). The CDR3 consists of 17 residues. Germline assignment: CDR1 LGHNA and CDR2 YSLEER. The CDR3, as DNA: TGCGCCATCAGCCTTTTACCGGGACACCTCAGCACAGATACGCAGTATTTT. This sequence encodes CAISLLPGHLSTDTQYF.